The rows below give T cell receptor beta chains drawn from one sample of a study of shared clonotypes between healthy human individuals. Repertoires were generated with immunoSEQ multiplex PCR, while TCRdb's copy carries only in-frame clones and drops some. Of more than 500,000 clones in the sample, 85% to 95% were seen once. The sample comprised naive CD8+ T cells sorted from blood. These receptors originate from a woman aged 25 to 45 in good health. Both conserved end residues are part of each CDR3. The D gene is left open where the match is weak. Part of the rows lack a size; the others show once, few, many or a class for expanded clones.

TRBJ1-1,-,-,TRBV2,TGTGCCACCCCGGGGGGGGCCGGAGGGGCTTTCTTT,CATPGGAGGAFF
TRBJ2-7,-,-,TRBV7-8,TGTGCCAGCAGCTTAGTCGCCTACGAGCAGTACTTC,CASSLVAYEQYF
TRBJ1-5,-,-,TRBV4-1,TGCGCCAGCAGCCAAATCGGGGCAGACAATCAGCCCCAGCATTTT,CASSQIGADNQPQHF
TRBJ1-1,-,TRBD1,TRBV28,TGTGCCAGCAGTGAGGGGGCCATGAACACTGAAGCTTTCTTT,CASSEGAMNTEAFF
TRBJ2-1,-,-,TRBV7-9,TGTGCCAGCCTTAGGGACCCCCAATATGAGCAGTTCTTC,CASLRDPQYEQFF
TRBJ1-1,-,-,TRBV29-1,TGCAGCGTGTGGACCGGGATGAACACTGAAGCTTTCTTT,CSVWTGMNTEAFF
TRBJ2-2,once,TRBD1,TRBV10-1,TGCGCCAGCAGTTTTCGCCGGGACAGGGAAGGGGAGCTGTTTTTT,CASSFRRDREGELFF
TRBJ2-7,few,TRBD1,TRBV7-7,TGTGCCAGCAGCCCACGACAGGGAACCTACGAGCAGTACTTC,CASSPRQGTYEQYF
TRBJ2-5,-,-,TRBV4-1,TGCGCCAGCAGCCAAACGACCCTCCGGGGGCTAGTAGGAGAGACCCAGTACTTC,CASSQTTLRGLVGETQYF
TRBJ2-7,-,TRBD1,TRBV10-3,TGTGCCATAGGGACAGGGGGGTACGAGCAGTACTTC,CAIGTGGYEQYF
TRBJ1-5,-,-,TRBV30,TGTGCCTGGAGTGTACCGAGGGAAAGCAATCAGCCCCAGCATTTT,CAWSVPRESNQPQHF
TRBJ1-5,-,-,TRBV28,TGTGCCAGCAGCGGCAGGGGTAGCAATCAGCCCCAGCATTTT,CASSGRGSNQPQHF
TRBJ2-5,-,-,TRBV27,TGTGCCAGCAGTATGACCAGTTGGGAGACCCAGTACTTC,CASSMTSWETQYF
TRBJ1-1,once,-,TRBV13,TGTGCCAGCAGCTTACGCGCAGGGCACACTGAAGCTTTCTTT,CASSLRAGHTEAFF
TRBJ2-7,-,-,TRBV7-9,TGTGCCAGCAGCTTAGCTCTTTACGAGCAGTACTTC,CASSLALYEQYF
TRBJ2-1,-,TRBD2,TRBV30,TGTGCCTGGAGTGTAACTAGCGGGAGGAATGAGCAGTTCTTC,CAWSVTSGRNEQFF
TRBJ2-2,-,-,TRBV28,TGTGCCAGCCCCTCGGCCACCGGGGAGCTGTTTTTT,CASPSATGELFF
TRBJ2-1,-,-,TRBV6-6,TGTGCCACCCAGGGCCCTATTGAGCAGTTCTTC,CATQGPIEQFF
TRBJ2-7,-,-,TRBV13,TGTGCCAGCAGCTTAGGATACGGCCAAACCTACGAGCAGTACTTC,CASSLGYGQTYEQYF
TRBJ1-3,-,-,TRBV13,TGTGCCAGCAGCCCCCGCTCTGGAAACACCATATATTTT,CASSPRSGNTIYF
TRBJ2-7,-,TRBD2,TRBV27,TGTGCCAGCAGTTTTTATTCTAGCGGCTACGAGCAGTACTTC,CASSFYSSGYEQYF
TRBJ1-2,-,-,TRBV13,TGTGCCAGCAGCCCTCAAATTTCGCACTATGGCTACACCTTC,CASSPQISHYGYTF
TRBJ2-7,-,-,TRBV4-2,TGTGCCAGCAGCCAAGAGGTAAGCGGAAGCCCCTACGAGCAGTACTTC,CASSQEVSGSPYEQYF
TRBJ2-7,-,TRBD2,TRBV7-9,TGTGCCAGCAGCTTAGAACTAGCGGGGACCTACGAGCAGTACTTC,CASSLELAGTYEQYF
TRBJ2-1,-,-,TRBV27,TGTGCCAGCAGTTTCCGCGAGGTGGAGCAGTTCTTC,CASSFREVEQFF
TRBJ2-5,-,-,TRBV10-2,TGCGCCAGCAGTGCACCAGAGACCCAGTACTTC,CASSAPETQYF
TRBJ2-2,-,-,TRBV10-1,TGCGCCAGCAGTGATACTTCGGGGGGGGAGCTGTTTTTT,CASSDTSGGELFF
TRBJ1-4,-,TRBD1,TRBV30,TGTGCCTGGAGTGTACTTCCGGACAGGGCTGGCGAAAAACTGTTTTTT,CAWSVLPDRAGEKLFF
TRBJ2-1,-,TRBD1,TRBV20-1,TGCAGTGCTGACAGGGGCAGTGAGCAGTTCTTC,CSADRGSEQFF
TRBJ2-1,-,-,TRBV28,TGTGCCAGCAGTTCACTTCGGGAGACGTCCTACAATGAGCAGTTCTTC,CASSSLRETSYNEQFF
TRBJ2-1,-,TRBD2,TRBV7-7,TGTGCCAGCAGCGCCGGGCGGGGGGGCCTCAATGAGCAGTTCTTC,CASSAGRGGLNEQFF
TRBJ1-1,-,-,TRBV10-2,TGCGCCAGCAGTGGCGTGGAAGCTTTCTTT,CASSGVEAFF
TRBJ2-1,once,-,TRBV28,TGTGCCAGCCATAAATCCCCTGGGCATGAGCAGTTCTTC,CASHKSPGHEQFF
TRBJ2-5,-,-,TRBV27,TGTGCCAGCAGTTTTAGGGACGGGAGACAGGAGACCCAGTACTTC,CASSFRDGRQETQYF
TRBJ2-5,-,-,TRBV5-1,TGCGCCAGCAGCTTGGAACCACCGGAGGAGACCCAGTACTTC,CASSLEPPEETQYF
TRBJ2-7,-,-,TRBV11-2,TGTGCCAGCAGCTTAGATCCCCACAGGGTAGCACTCTACGAGCAGTACTTC,CASSLDPHRVALYEQYF